The rows below give T cell receptor beta chains drawn from one sample of a study of OX40 agonist ivuxolimab in advanced cancers. Clones were read by immunoSEQ multiplex PCR, and TCRdb kept only the in-frame ones, dropping some. The repertoire holds 35,000 to 50,000 clones, with 80% to 95% as singletons. The material sequenced was CD4+ or CD8+ T cells sorted from blood, taken in a trial of the OX40 agonist ivuxolimab. The receptor set was obtained from an adult with an advanced solid tumor such as melanoma, head and neck, liver or kidney cancer. CDR3s include the opening cysteine and the closing phenylalanine or tryptophan. Fields, in order: J gene, D gene, V gene, clone size, CDR3 DNA, CDR3 protein. A D gene is named only where the DNA matches it firmly. Not every row has a clone size; where given, it reads once, few, many or a size class.

TRBJ2-2 | - | TRBV19 | - | TGTGCCAGTAGTATGGGGCTCACCGGGGAGCTGTTTTTT | CASSMGLTGELFF
TRBJ1-2 | - | TRBV4-1 | - | TGCGCCAGCAGCCAAGGTGTATATGGCTACACCTTC | CASSQGVYGYTF
TRBJ2-7 | TRBD2 | TRBV5-6 | - | TGTGCCAGCAGCTTGGGAGGGACTAGGGCCTACGAGCAGTACTTC | CASSLGGTRAYEQYF
TRBJ2-7 | TRBD1 | TRBV6-5 | once | TGTGCCAGCAGTCGGGACAGGGTCCAGCAGTACTTC | CASSRDRVQQYF
TRBJ2-1 | - | TRBV19 | once | TGTGCCAGTAGTATGGTGGCGCAGCCCTACAATGAGCAGTTCTTC | CASSMVAQPYNEQFF
TRBJ2-7 | TRBD2 | TRBV7-9 | - | TGTGCCACCTATGGACTAGCGGGGGGCACCGAGCAGTACTTC | CATYGLAGGTEQYF
TRBJ1-5 | - | TRBV9 | - | TGTGCCAGCAGCGAGGGAGGGGCGGGTCAGCCCCAGCATTTT | CASSEGGAGQPQHF
TRBJ1-1 | - | TRBV29-1 | - | TGCAGCGTTGTCCCCACGGATAACACTGAAGCTTTCTTT | CSVVPTDNTEAFF
TRBJ1-2 | - | TRBV27 | - | TGTGCCAGCAGTTTATATTTCGCAGACACGAGTTATGGCTACACCTTC | CASSLYFADTSYGYTF
TRBJ1-1 | - | TRBV9 | large | TGTGCCAGCGGGGGGCCGAACACTGAAGCTTTCTTT | CASGGPNTEAFF
TRBJ2-7 | - | TRBV29-1 | once | TGCAGCGTTGAACTAGTTAGCGGCTACGAGCAGTACTTC | CSVELVSGYEQYF
TRBJ1-1 | - | TRBV27 | few | TGTGCCAGCAGTTTGATGGCGGGCACTGAAGCTTTCTTT | CASSLMAGTEAFF
TRBJ2-1 | TRBD1 | TRBV5-1 | - | TGCGCCAGCAGCTTGGCGGGGACAGGGGTATACAATGAGCAGTTCTTC | CASSLAGTGVYNEQFF
TRBJ2-5 | - | TRBV4-1 | - | TGCGCCAGCAGCCAAGATAACATCCAAGAGACCCAGTACTTC | CASSQDNIQETQYF
TRBJ1-6 | TRBD1 | TRBV28 | - | TGTGCCAGCAGCGTCGGGGACAGGGTGTATAATTCACCCCTCCACTTT | CASSVGDRVYNSPLHF
TRBJ1-2 | TRBD1 | TRBV6-1 | - | TGTGCCAGCAGTGATGGGACAGGGAGTAACTATGGCTACACCTTC | CASSDGTGSNYGYTF
TRBJ2-1 | TRBD1 | TRBV9 | - | TGTGCCAGCAGCGTCAACCGGGACAGGGGGCGTCCTGAGCAGTTCTTC | CASSVNRDRGRPEQFF
TRBJ2-1 | TRBD1 | TRBV25-1 | - | TGTGCCAGCAGTGCGACAGGGAGAGCCCTTACCAATGAGCAGTTCTTC | CASSATGRALTNEQFF
TRBJ2-5 | - | TRBV7-8 | - | TGTGCCAGCAGCCCTTCGGGGGCCCCAAAGACCCAGTACTTC | CASSPSGAPKTQYF
TRBJ2-3 | TRBD2 | TRBV4-1 | - | TGCGCCAGCAGCCAGCCCCCCCCCGGGACTAGCCTTCTGCCAGATACGCAGTATTTT | CASSQPPPGTSLLPDTQYF
TRBJ2-1 | TRBD2 | TRBV27 | - | TGTGCCAGCAAGGTAGCGGGAGGCAATGAGCAGTTCTTC | CASKVAGGNEQFF
TRBJ2-3 | TRBD2 | TRBV2 | - | TGTGCCAGCAGTGGGACTAGCGGGAGGTCAGATACGCAGTATTTT | CASSGTSGRSDTQYF
TRBJ2-7 | - | TRBV4-1 | - | TGCGCCAGCAGCCAAGCCCCGGCCAACTACGAGCAGTACTTC | CASSQAPANYEQYF
TRBJ2-3 | TRBD2 | TRBV4-1 | - | TGCGCCAGCAGCCAAGATTCTCGGGAGGGGAATACGCAGTATTTT | CASSQDSREGNTQYF
TRBJ2-7 | TRBD2 | TRBV7-2 | - | TGTGCCAGCAGCACCACAACTAGCGGGCGGGCCTACGAGCAGTACTTC | CASSTTTSGRAYEQYF
TRBJ2-4 | - | TRBV19 | - | TGTGCCAGTAGTCCCTTGGGGGCAGGTAAAAACATTCAGTACTTC | CASSPLGAGKNIQYF
TRBJ2-2 | - | TRBV25-1 | - | TGTGCCAGCAGTGCCTCGAACACCGGGGAGCTGTTTTTT | CASSASNTGELFF
TRBJ2-7 | TRBD1 | TRBV28 | - | TGTGCCAGCAGTTTAACCGGGGACAGCTCCTACGAGCAGTACTTC | CASSLTGDSSYEQYF
TRBJ2-7 | - | TRBV28 | - | TGTGCCAGCAGTTTAGACGGTTCCTACGAGCAGTACTTC | CASSLDGSYEQYF
TRBJ2-1 | - | TRBV6-1 | - | TGTGCCAGCAGTGAAGCGCTAGGTCCAGTTGCGTCCTACAATGAGCAGTTCTTC | CASSEALGPVASYNEQFF
TRBJ2-4 | TRBD1 | TRBV12-5 | - | TGTGCTAGTGGTTTGGTCGCCGGGACAGGGTTCTTATACATTCAGTACTTC | CASGLVAGTGFLYIQYF
TRBJ1-1 | - | TRBV5-1 | - | TGCGCCAGCAGCTTCCAAGGAGGAGGGACTGAAGCTTTCTTT | CASSFQGGGTEAFF
TRBJ2-2 | - | TRBV10-3 | - | TGTGCCATCAGGGCGGGGTGGACCGGGGAGCTGTTTTTT | CAIRAGWTGELFF
TRBJ1-1 | TRBD1 | TRBV6-5 | - | TGTGCCAGCAGTTTTGGACAGGGCCACACTGAAGCTTTCTTT | CASSFGQGHTEAFF
TRBJ1-5 | TRBD1 | TRBV27 | - | TGTGCCAGCAGCGGGACAGGGTTTCAGCCCCAGCATTTT | CASSGTGFQPQHF
TRBJ2-7 | - | TRBV5-6 | - | TGTGCCAGCAGCTTGGGGCTAGCGATTTACGAGCAGTACTTC | CASSLGLAIYEQYF
TRBJ2-7 | TRBD2 | TRBV9 | - | TGTGCCAGCAGCGTAGAAGGGACTAGCGGAGTATACGAGCAGTACTTC | CASSVEGTSGVYEQYF
TRBJ2-3 | TRBD2 | TRBV4-2 | - | TGTGCCAGCAGCCCCCGGCTAGCGGGAGGGCCGGATACGCAGTATTTT | CASSPRLAGGPDTQYF
TRBJ2-7 | - | TRBV5-1 | few | TGCGCCAGCAGCTGGGGTCACCTCTCCTACGAGCAGTACTTC | CASSWGHLSYEQYF
TRBJ1-2 | - | TRBV28 | - | TGTGCCAGCAGTGCAGACTACTATGGCTACACCTTC | CASSADYYGYTF
TRBJ2-7 | TRBD2 | TRBV30 | - | TGTGCCTGGCATAGCGGGAGGGGGACCTACGAGCAGTACTTC | CAWHSGRGTYEQYF
TRBJ2-1 | - | TRBV28 | - | TGTGCCAGCAGTTCCCCAACGGGACTCCCCTACAATGAGCAGTTCTTC | CASSSPTGLPYNEQFF
TRBJ2-1 | TRBD1 | TRBV7-8 | once | TGTGCCAGCAGCGAAGGCGGGACAGGGCTCTACAATGAGCAGTTCTTC | CASSEGGTGLYNEQFF
TRBJ1-4 | - | TRBV2 | - | TGTGCCAGCAGTGTTAGCCGACTGTATAATGAAAAACTGTTTTTT | CASSVSRLYNEKLFF
TRBJ1-5 | - | TRBV27 | - | TGTGCCAGCAGTTTATATCCAGGTTCTCAGCCCCAGCATTTT | CASSLYPGSQPQHF